This T cell receptor beta chain was sequenced during a study of T cells in Graves' hyperthyroidism and ophthalmopathy. This clonotype was recorded many times. CDR1 is GTSNPN and CDR2 is SVGIG in the germline V gene (reference sequence). CDR3 length: 14 amino acids. V dropped 2 bases and J dropped 1 base, with 12 bases sitting between them. RNA transcripts yielded amplified TCR beta CDR3 regions. The TCR CDR3 was amplified in a first-round RT-PCR using the HTBI primer set. TCRdb re-analysed the multiplex PCR reads in MiXCR, keeping a single row per CDR3 protein. This sample has hundreds of thousands of distinct CDR3 sequences; roughly 25% occur once, and the top ten carry approximately 10%.

Sequenced input: blood. This receptor was obtained from a woman under 40 with Graves' ophthalmopathy. V gene TRBV30 combines with J gene TRBJ2-7; D is ambiguous. The CDR3 coding sequence is TGTGCCTGGAGTATAGGTATGGGGTCCTACGAGCAGTACTTC. Translation gives CAWSIGMGSYEQYF.